Sequencing of this T cell receptor (beta chain) was carried out in a study of radiation and T cells in renal cell carcinoma. This CDR3 is 16 amino acids long. Germline CDR1 MNHEY, CDR2 SVGAGI. Trimming removed 4 bases from V and 4 bases from J, with 20 bases in between. The treatment was: 15 Gy SBRT to primary tumor, nephrectomy 4 weeks later. Some clones are missing from TCRdb's copy, which holds only in-frame ones; the method was immunoSEQ multiplex PCR. The profile covers around 13,000 clones, with 33% appearing a single time and 15% taken by the ten largest. This TCR was recovered from a man aged 55 to 70 with renal cell carcinoma. Specimen: tumor tissue, collected from a patient whose treatment included radiotherapy and nephrectomy. The chain carries TRBV6-5 and TRBJ2-7; either TRBD1 or TRBD2 may supply D (7 bases each). CDR3 coding DNA: TGTGCCAGCAGTTCAGGGGGGAGGGATGGAAGGTACGAGCAGTACTTC. Encoded protein: CASSSGGRDGRYEQYF.